This T cell receptor (beta chain) was sequenced in a study of PD-1 blockade in mismatch repair-deficient tumors (dated by TCRdb to 2016 to 2017). Regarding the research as a whole: Between September 2013 and late 2016, 90 or so consecutive patients with over ten mismatch repair-deficient cancer types, all previously treated and progressing, were enrolled in the trial. Tumor-associated T cell clones were tracked in the peripheral blood of patients responding to PD-1 blockade by deep sequencing of TCR CDR3 regions. Findings and caveats that apply to the study as a whole: After pembrolizumab, tumor-resident clones, which were often undetectable in blood before treatment, expanded rapidly and then contracted, generally ahead of radiologic responses.

Mismatch repair deficiency in every enrolled patient was established by polymerase chain reaction or immunohistochemistry. A few patients who responded to pembrolizumab therapy underwent TCR sequencing. Pembrolizumab PD-1 blockade was prospectively tested in advanced mismatch repair-deficient cancers, regardless of tissue of origin, in the phase II trial. Peripheral blood T cell samples were serially collected before and at multiple times after PD-1 blockade was started. Blood sampling time points were reported as weeks after the first dose of pembrolizumab. At the junction V is shortened by 5 bases and J by 4 bases; bases outside the gene matches: 8. The CDR3 goes from the cysteine to the phenylalanine over 15 residues. The DNA shown is the 45-base CDR3, in frame from base 1. Via the germline V gene, CDR1 is MNHEY and CDR2 SVGAGI. Libraries were constructed by the immunoSEQ multiplex PCR assay. Sourced from immuneACCESS, this table was stored by TCRdb with only in-frame sequences that have V and J called. A share of the clones is absent; for the studies checked, an unresolved V gene accounts for under half, and the remainder has no known explanation. This sample is represented by some 15,000 clones; around 83% of them were singletons. The ten largest clonotypes hold approximately 2% of the sample.

On this clone itself: The target of this receptor is not known. There are no base qualities to consult, and no much larger clone falls within one base.

This specimen consisted of PBMCs, obtained approximately 14 weeks after starting pembrolizumab. The source is an adult with mismatch repair-deficient cancer. The chain couples TRBV6-5 to TRBJ2-7; 10 nucleotides in the junction match TRBD1. The CDR3 sequence is CASSTSRDRGYEQYF. The DNA reads TGTGCCAGCAGTACAAGCCGGGACAGGGGTTACGAGCAGTACTTC.